These 24 T cell receptor beta chains came from one sample sequenced in a study of control samples from healthy donors and cancer patients. Assay used: immunoSEQ multiplex PCR; TCRdb lists only in-frame clones, some missing. This repertoire shows 100,000 to 150,000 clones, over 85% found once; its top ten account for 4.5% to 7%. What was sequenced was blood. Receptors were obtained from a man in his late teens or twenties in good health.

This CDR3 reads CASSLQGYEQFF. As DNA, the CDR3 is TGTGCCAGTAGCCTACAGGGGTATGAGCAGTTCTTC. The rearrangement joins TRBV19 to TRBJ2-1; 7 bases map to TRBD1. V lost 6 bases to trimming and J lost 8 bases; unmatched junction nucleotides: 4. The CDR3 totals 12 residues. CDR1 is LNHDA, CDR2 SQIVND, per germline (reference sequence).

The rearrangement links TRBV6-6 to TRBJ2-7, with D maybe TRBD2 (6 bases). Germline V lookup: CDR1 MNHNY, CDR2 SVGAGI (reference sequence). This CDR3 spans 14 amino acids. Trimming pared 1 base from V and 5 bases from J, leaving 12 bases between. For the CDR3, the DNA is TGTGCCAGCAGTTACTTCCCGGGGGTAAACGAGCAGTACTTC. As protein: CASSYFPGVNEQYF.

The rearrangement uses TRBV4-1 and TRBJ1-2; TRBD1 matches 7 bases. J gave up 8 bases and V 0 bases, and 6 bases lay outside the gene matches. Germline lookup yields CDR1 MGHRA and CDR2 YSYEKL. This CDR3 is built from 14 residues. CDR3 nucleotide sequence: TGCGCCAGCAGCCAAGACAGGGGGAGCGGAGGCTACACCTTC. This encodes CASSQDRGSGGYTF.

This chain links TRBV14 with TRBJ1-2, with unresolved D. CDR3 size: 18 residues. CDR1 SGHDN and CDR2 FVKESK come from the germline V gene. Trimming took off 3 bases at V and 2 bases at J, with 22 bases between the two ends. CDR3 nucleotide sequence: TGTGCCAGCAGCCACCCGAGGGCGGGATTTAGGAAAAACTATGGCTACACCTTC. Translation: CASSHPRAGFRKNYGYTF.

CDR3 region: CASSLGSWQGNEKLFF. Here the CDR3 DNA reads TGTGCCAGCAGCTTAGGGTCTTGGCAAGGAAATGAAAAACTGTTTTTT. The chain recombines TRBV11-2 with TRBJ1-4, with no clear D. There are 16 residues in the CDR3. The germline V and J ends were trimmed by 1 base and 5 bases, with 14 bases remaining between them. CDR1 is SGHAT and CDR2 is FQNNGV in the germline V gene.

This chain connects TRBV16 to TRBJ1-4; 7 nucleotides line up with TRBD1. The CDR3 runs 16 residues. The germline gives CDR1 KGHSY, CDR2 FQNENV. V dropped 3 bases and J dropped 5; count of bases not matched to a gene: 9. In DNA form, the CDR3 reads TGTGCCAGCAGCCACAAAATGACAGGGTCGAATGAAAAACTGTTTTTT. Translated: CASSHKMTGSNEKLFF.

The J gene is TRBJ1-5, the V gene TRBV23-1; no reliable D call. TRBV23-1 is designated an ORF whose function remains uncertain. The CDR3 totals 10 residues. With 5 bases removed from V and 9 bases from J, the gap between germline ends came to 5 bases. The CDR3 DNA reads as TGCGCCAGCAGTGTACGGCCCCAGCATTTT. Amino acid sequence: CASSVRPQHF.

The chain links TRBV12-3 or TRBV12-4 to TRBJ2-1, with a tentative D call TRBD2 (5 bases). Trimming cost V 2 bases and J 7 bases, with 9 bases left between them. The CDR3 covers 13 residues. The CDR3 bases are TGTGCCAGCAGTTTAAATAGGAGGAATGAGCAGTTCTTC. It yields the protein CASSLNRRNEQFF.

The V and J genes are TRBV2 and TRBJ1-2; possible D gene TRBD1, 6 bases. CDR3 length: 15 amino acids. The V gene lost 6 bases and the J gene lost 4 bases, with 18 bases spanning the gap. Germline V gene lookup returns CDR1 SNHLY and CDR2 FYNNEI. The CDR3 loop is CASSSTGDIGYGYTF. The CDR3 coding sequence is TGTGCCAGCAGCTCGACCGGGGACATCGGCTATGGCTACACCTTC.

This chain uses TRBV3-1 (or the pseudogene TRBV3-2) with TRBJ2-3; 8 bases fit TRBD2. From germline, CDR1 is LGHDT and CDR2 YNNKEL (reference sequence). There are 16 residues in the CDR3. The V segment lost 2 bases and the J segment 0 bases; nucleotides outside the gene matches: 4. The CDR3 region is CASSQISGGSTDTQYF. CDR3 sequence (DNA): TGTGCCAGCAGCCAAATCTCGGGAGGGAGCACAGATACGCAGTATTTT.

The genes are TRBV11-2 and TRBJ1-6, with 10 bases identical to TRBD1. Germline loops: CDR1 SGHAT, CDR2 FQNNGV. The CDR3 runs to 17 residues. After removal of 2 bases from V and 9 bases from J, the junction contained 10 bases not matched to a gene. CDR3 nucleotides: TGTGCCAGCAGCTTACGAACGGCGGGACAGGGGATTTCACCCCTCCACTTT. It yields the protein CASSLRTAGQGISPLHF. Full variable domain (missing parts from reference TRBV11-2 and TRBJ1-6): EAGVAQSPRYKIIEKRQSVAFWCNPISGHATLYWYQQILGQGPKLLIQFQNNGVVDDSQLPKDRFSAERLKGVDSTLKIQPAKLEDSAVYLCASSLRTAGQGISPLHFGNGTRLTVT.

This sequence joins TRBV5-1 and TRBJ2-5; no firm D call. Deletions cut 5 bases from V and 4 bases from J, with 6 bases between. Germline V gene sequence: CDR1 SGHRS, CDR2 YFSETQ. This CDR3 has 11 residues. The CDR3 is CASRSSETQYF. The CDR3 DNA reads TGCGCCAGCAGGTCTTCAGAGACCCAGTACTTC.

The chain carries TRBV7-9 and TRBJ1-5; D not certain. This CDR3 comprises 14 residues. V was clipped by 4 bases and J by 8 bases, with 15 bases between them. CDR1 and CDR2 from the germline V gene are SEHNR and FQNEAQ (reference sequence). In nucleotides, the CDR3 is TGTGCCAGCAGCTCAGGACTGGAAACAGAGCCCCAGCATTTT. It specifies CASSSGLETEPQHF.

This sequence joins TRBV5-1 and TRBJ2-2; weak D call: TRBD1 (6 bases). The V and J ends lost 4 bases and 0 bases respectively, with 10 bases between them. The CDR3 consists of 15 residues. Germline CDR1 SGHRS, CDR2 YFSETQ. The DNA for the CDR3 is TGCGCCAGCAGCCCCGGGACAACGAACACCGGGGAGCTGTTTTTT. This codes for CASSPGTTNTGELFF.

The chain is built from TRBV7-3 and TRBJ1-4; 9 nucleotides agree with TRBD1. Germline-derived CDR1 and CDR2 are SGHTA and FQGTGA. The CDR3 is made up of 12 amino acids. Trimming at V came to 11 bases and at J to 8 bases, leaving 6 bases not matched to a gene. CDR3 DNA: TGTGCCGGGACAGGGAGAGGGGAAAAACTGTTTTTT. Amino acid sequence: CAGTGRGEKLFF.

V and J are TRBV27 and TRBJ1-1; TRBD1 aligns across 7 bases. The trim removed 2 bases at V and 4 bases at J, leaving 4 bases unmatched. Germline CDR1 is MNHEY and CDR2 is SMNVEV (reference sequence). This CDR3 is built from 14 residues. The CDR3 region has the DNA TGTGCCAGCAGTTTACTGGGGACAGCCACTGAAGCTTTCTTT. Amino acid sequence: CASSLLGTATEAFF.

This clone appeared once. The V gene is TRBV10-1, the J gene TRBJ1-2; unclear D gene. The CDR3 covers 13 residues. The V gene lost 2 bases and the J gene lost 2 bases, with 6 bases spanning the gap. Germline lookup yields CDR1 WNHNN and CDR2 SYGVQD (reference sequence). DNA of the CDR3: TGCGCCAGCAGTGAGAAGGCAAACTATGGCTACACCTTC. Its translation is CASSEKANYGYTF.

V gene TRBV19 combines with J gene TRBJ1-1; D is possibly TRBD1 (5 bases). CDR3 length equals 15 residues. The germline gives CDR1 LNHDA, CDR2 SQIVND (reference sequence). V shed 1 base and J shed 0 bases, with 9 bases lying between them. Here the CDR3 reads CASSIAGTVNTEAFF. The CDR3 DNA reads TGTGCCAGTAGTATAGCCGGGACGGTGAACACTGAAGCTTTCTTT. Drawing the rest from reference TRBV19 and TRBJ1-1, the complete variable domain is DGGITQSPKYLFRKEGQNVTLSCEQNLNHDAMYWYRQDPGQGLRLIYYSQIVNDFQKGDIAEGYSVSREKKESFPLTVTSAQKNPTAFYLCASSIAGTVNTEAFFGQGTRLTVV.

This rearrangement joins TRBV30 to TRBJ2-3; D not resolved. Trimming took 6 bases from V and 3 from J, leaving 7 bases between them. The V gene's germline CDR1 is GTSNPN and CDR2 SVGIG (reference sequence). The CDR3 is 11 residues long. This CDR3 is CACPGTDTQYF. Here the CDR3 DNA reads TGTGCCTGCCCAGGAACAGATACGCAGTATTTT.

The chain carries TRBV7-9 and TRBJ2-3; tentatively, D is TRBD2 (7 bases). Trimming removed 5 bases at V and 0 bases at J, with 12 bases between. The length of the CDR3 is 15 residues. Per the germline V gene, CDR1 is SEHNR and CDR2 is FQNEAQ (reference sequence). For the CDR3, the DNA is TGTGCCAGCAGCGGCGGGGGCACTAGCACAGATACGCAGTATTTT. Translation gives CASSGGGTSTDTQYF. Full variable domain (outside the CDR3, taken from reference TRBV7-9 and TRBJ2-3): DTGVSQNPRHKITKRGQNVTFRCDPISEHNRLYWYRQTLGQGPEFLTYFQNEAQLEKSRLLSDRFSAERPKGSFSTLEIQRTEQGDSAMYLCASSGGGTSTDTQYFGPGTRLTVL.

The table lists this clone with a few counts. The chain couples TRBV5-1 to TRBJ1-2; tentative D call: TRBD1 (6 bases). The length of the CDR3 is 13 residues. With 5 bases removed from V and 4 bases from J, the gap between germline ends came to 12 bases. Looked up from germline, CDR1 is SGHRS and CDR2 is YFSETQ. The CDR3 sequence is CASRVGTPYGYTF. The CDR3 bases are TGCGCCAGCAGGGTAGGGACACCCTATGGCTACACCTTC.

This chain connects TRBV11-2 to TRBJ2-1, with 10 bases lining up with TRBD2. This CDR3 is 17 amino acids long. CDR1 SGHAT and CDR2 FQNNGV come from the germline V gene. V was pared by 2 bases and J by 0 bases, with 4 bases of the junction left unmatched. The CDR3 coding sequence is TGTGCCAGCAGCTTAACCCAGCGGGGGGGCTCCTACAATGAGCAGTTCTTC. Translation: CASSLTQRGGSYNEQFF. The variable domain in full, completed from reference TRBV11-2 and TRBJ2-1, reads EAGVAQSPRYKIIEKRQSVAFWCNPISGHATLYWYQQILGQGPKLLIQFQNNGVVDDSQLPKDRFSAERLKGVDSTLKIQPAKLEDSAVYLCASSLTQRGGSYNEQFFGPGTRLTVL.

This sequence joins TRBV7-9 and TRBJ1-4; 10 bases are a match to TRBD1. Germline-derived CDR1 and CDR2 are SEHNR and FQNEAQ (reference sequence). With V trimmed by 4 bases and J by 8 bases, 4 bases remained unmatched. This CDR3 region has 14 residues. CDR3 DNA sequence: TGTGCCAGCAGCTGGACAGGGGGGTCCGAAAAACTGTTTTTT. It is translated as CASSWTGGSEKLFF.

In this sample, this clone turned up a few times. The V and J genes are TRBV6-2 or TRBV6-3 and TRBJ2-7; tentatively, D is TRBD2 (7 bases). Germline assignment: CDR1 MNHEY and CDR2 SVGEGT. The V and J ends lost 2 bases and 0 bases respectively, with 11 bases between them. CDR3 length: 15 amino acids. CDR3 amino acids: CASSYEGGASYEQYF. The CDR3 DNA sequence: TGTGCCAGCAGTTACGAGGGGGGGGCCTCCTACGAGCAGTACTTC.